A single sample is the source of the 18 T cell receptor beta chains below, sequenced in a study of T cell responses to AZD1222 COVID-19 vaccine. Clones were sequenced by immunoSEQ multiplex PCR, and TCRdb holds only the in-frame ones, with some missing. Found here are about 140,000 clones, around nine tenths of them singletons; the top ten hold about 3%. The specimen was peripheral blood, collected on day 0 of AZD1222 vaccination. The receptor source for this set is an adult in good health.

A single count supports this clone. The chain employs TRBV6-2 or TRBV6-3 and TRBJ1-1; 8 bases agree with TRBD1. The V gene's germline CDR1 is MNHEY and CDR2 SVGEGT. This CDR3 is 15 amino acids long. The trim removed 4 bases at V and 5 bases at J, leaving 9 bases unmatched. DNA of the CDR3: TGTGCCAGCAGTTCCACTGGACAGGGATGGACTGAAGCTTTCTTT. Protein sequence: CASSSTGQGWTEAFF.

The chain uses TRBV11-1 and TRBJ2-3; TRBD1 is a possible D gene (6 bases). V lost 6 bases, J lost 1 base, and 17 bases lay in between. Germline CDR1 SGHAT, CDR2 FQDESV (reference sequence). The CDR3 totals 16 residues. The CDR3 DNA follows: TGTGCCAGCAGGCTTAACACAGGGCTCGGCACAGATACGCAGTATTTT. It yields the protein CASRLNTGLGTDTQYF. Filled out from reference TRBV11-1 and TRBJ2-3, the complete variable domain reads EAEVAQSPRYKITEKSQAVAFWCDPISGHATLYWYRQILGQGPELLVQFQDESVVDDSQLPKDRFSAERLKGVDSTLKIQPAELGDSAMYLCASRLNTGLGTDTQYFGPGTRLTVL.

The chain employs TRBV3-1 (or the pseudogene TRBV3-2) and TRBJ2-1, with D maybe TRBD1 (6 bases). Germline CDR1 LGHDT, CDR2 YNNKEL (reference sequence). This CDR3 contains 13 residues. The V and J ends lost 4 bases and 7 bases respectively, with 11 bases between them. CDR3: CASSPFTGNEQFF. The CDR3 DNA follows: TGTGCCAGCAGCCCATTTACAGGGAATGAGCAGTTCTTC.

Only one count was recorded for this clone. The rearrangement joins TRBV9 to TRBJ2-7; a possible D gene is TRBD1 (6 bases). The CDR3 is 15 amino acids. CDR1 and CDR2 from the germline V gene are SGDLS and YYNGEE. V dropped 3 bases and J dropped 1 base, with 14 bases sitting between them. CDR3 in amino acids: CASSAHLDSSYEQYF. As DNA, the CDR3 is TGTGCCAGCAGCGCTCACCTGGACAGTTCCTACGAGCAGTACTTC.

This sequence joins TRBV5-1 and TRBJ2-7; D uncertain. Per germline, CDR1 SGHRS and CDR2 YFSETQ. V lost 1 base to trimming and J lost 6 bases, with 5 bases between them. The CDR3 covers 11 residues. The CDR3 DNA reads TGCGCCAGCAGCTTGTTGGGCGAGCAGTACTTC. Translated, it gives CASSLLGEQYF.

The rearrangement links TRBV27 to TRBJ1-6; possible D gene TRBD1, 6 bases. The length of the CDR3 is 22 residues. Trimming took off 5 bases at V and 8 bases at J, with 37 bases between the two ends. Germline V gene lookup returns CDR1 MNHEY and CDR2 SMNVEV (reference sequence). DNA of the CDR3: TGTGCCAGCAGTCCTAGGTGGCTAGGGGGGACGGGGAGTGCCAAAGTGGATTCACCCCTCCACTTT. It yields the protein CASSPRWLGGTGSAKVDSPLHF.

The chain combines TRBV5-4 with TRBJ1-3, with 7 bases that match TRBD1. CDR1 is SGHNT, CDR2 YYREEE, per germline (reference sequence). V shed 2 bases and J 3 bases; nucleotides not matched to a gene: 2. The CDR3 is 14 amino acids. The CDR3 DNA reads as TGTGCCAGCAGCTTTCGGGACAGTGGAAACACCATATATTTT. Translation: CASSFRDSGNTIYF.

The V gene is TRBV5-1, the J gene TRBJ2-7, with D tentatively TRBD2 (7 bases). Germline V CDR1 and CDR2: SGHRS, YFSETQ. This CDR3 has 15 residues. Trimming removed 2 bases at V and 2 bases at J, with 14 bases between. CDR3 DNA sequence: TGCGCCAGCAGCTTACGACGGGGGGCCCCCTACGAGCAGTACTTC. Encoded protein: CASSLRRGAPYEQYF.

The V call is TRBV19, the J call TRBJ2-1; D unresolved. Trimming shortened V by 5 bases and J by 0 bases, and 8 bases separated the two germline ends. Germline V lookup: CDR1 LNHDA, CDR2 SQIVND (reference sequence). CDR3 size: 14 residues. CDR3 nucleotide sequence: TGTGCCAGTAGTGAAGGTAGCTCCTACAATGAGCAGTTCTTC. Translating it yields CASSEGSSYNEQFF.

The V gene is TRBV28, the J gene TRBJ2-5; no clear D. The CDR3 loop spans 12 amino acids. V shed 2 bases and J shed 10 bases, with 11 bases lying between them. Per the germline V gene, CDR1 is MDHEN and CDR2 is SYDVKM. As DNA, the CDR3 is TGTGCCAGCAGTTTACCCCAAAGCGTCCAGTACTTC. Its protein product is CASSLPQSVQYF.

The chain carries TRBV11-2 and TRBJ1-2; 7 nucleotides line up with TRBD1. The CDR3 covers 15 residues. Unmatched junction bases numbered 10, after V lost 4 bases and J lost 5 bases. CDR1 is SGHAT, CDR2 FQNNGV, per germline. In DNA form, the CDR3 reads TGTGCCAGCAGCTCCTTGACAGGGAGAACTTATGGCTACACCTTC. Encoded protein: CASSSLTGRTYGYTF.

V gene TRBV19 combines with J gene TRBJ1-2; 9 positions match TRBD1. V dropped 7 bases and J dropped 6; count of bases not matched to a gene: 6. CDR1 LNHDA and CDR2 SQIVND come from the germline V gene (reference sequence). The length of the CDR3 is 13 residues. This chain's CDR3 is CASTQGQGDGYTF. CDR3 DNA sequence: TGTGCCAGTACTCAGGGACAGGGCGATGGCTACACCTTC.

The chain has TRBV20-1 and TRBJ2-5, with no clear D. CDR3 size: 12 residues. The V and J ends lost 3 bases and 3 bases respectively, with 8 bases between them. Germline V gene sequence: CDR1 DFQATT, CDR2 SNEGSKA (reference sequence). The CDR3 loop is CSASEIEETQYF. CDR3 in DNA: TGCAGTGCTAGTGAGATTGAAGAGACCCAGTACTTC.

V usage is TRBV4-2 and J usage is TRBJ2-7, with TRBD1 matching over 10 bases. V was clipped by 4 bases and J by 3 bases; unmatched bases: 6. The CDR3 spans 15 residues. Germline V gene sequence: CDR1 LGHNA, CDR2 YNFKEQ. CDR3 DNA: TGTGCCAGCAGCCTACTCCGGGACAGGGGCTACGAGCAGTACTTC. It specifies CASSLLRDRGYEQYF.

The DNA of the CDR3 is TGTGCCTGGATCCAGGGGATAAGCTACACCTTC. It encodes CAWIQGISYTF. The V gene is TRBV30, the J gene TRBJ1-2; D possibly corresponds to TRBD1 (6 bases). This CDR3 comprises 11 residues. From germline, CDR1 is GTSNPN and CDR2 SVGIG (reference sequence). Trimming pared 4 bases from V and 9 bases from J, leaving 12 bases between.

The rearrangement links TRBV6-6 to TRBJ2-7; possible D gene TRBD2, 5 bases. Trimming pared 0 bases from V and 7 bases from J, leaving 13 bases between. The germline V gene has CDR1 MNHNY and CDR2 SVGAGI (reference sequence). This CDR3 region has 14 residues. Here the CDR3 reads CASSYSRLPGEQYF. CDR3 DNA: TGTGCCAGCAGTTACTCCCGGCTCCCGGGGGAGCAGTACTTC.

The chain joins TRBV7-6 to TRBJ2-5; 8 bases align to TRBD1. Germline values: CDR1 SGHVS, CDR2 FNYEAQ. The CDR3 spans 12 residues. V lost 5 bases, J lost 4 bases, and 0 bases stayed unmatched. CDR3 bases: TGTGCCAGCAGCGACAGGGGAGAGACCCAGTACTTC. Translation: CASSDRGETQYF.

V and J are TRBV7-9 and TRBJ1-1; D gene ambiguous. This CDR3 has 11 residues. Per the germline V gene, CDR1 is SEHNR and CDR2 is FQNEAQ (reference sequence). V was trimmed by 3 bases and J by 10 bases, leaving 9 bases between them. Here the CDR3 DNA reads TGTGCCAGCAGCTTTGTGGTAGGAGCTTTCTTT. Protein: CASSFVVGAFF.